The rows below give T cell receptor beta chains drawn from one sample of a study of control samples from healthy donors and cancer patients. Sequencing used immunoSEQ multiplex PCR; TCRdb keeps in-frame clones, though not all of them. The repertoire consists of under 150,000 clones, with 75% to 90% occurring once and the leading ten covering around 4.9%. The sample comprised blood. The source is a man aged 25 to 40 in good health. Each CDR3 is given without its conserved first and last residue.

J	V	CDR3
TRBJ1-2	TRBV24-1	ATSDPRQDSVGYGYT
TRBJ2-3	TRBV5-5	ASSLVSGASTDTQY
TRBJ2-7	TRBV7-3	ASSLGAGGTYEQY
TRBJ2-2	TRBV9	ASSPGPSGRASTGELF
TRBJ2-7	TRBV2	ASSSRVWEQY
TRBJ2-7	TRBV19	ASSIGTGSYEQY
TRBJ2-3	TRBV5-1	ASSPTGQGEITDTQY
TRBJ1-6	TRBV18	ASSPQTDSPLH
TRBJ1-5	TRBV5-6	ASSLGDSGRSRQPQH
TRBJ1-6	TRBV7-9	ASSYSPSGGSPLH
TRBJ2-2	TRBV9	ASSVAPGGPNTGELF
TRBJ2-7	TRBV29-1	SVRGLQGSYEQY
TRBJ2-7	TRBV2	ASRATAYEQY
TRBJ2-1	TRBV7-9	ASSPTSGGPSSYNEQF
TRBJ1-1	TRBV12-3/TRBV12-4	ASSKQRGAEAF
TRBJ1-4	TRBV5-1	ASSAGTAHEKLF
TRBJ1-1	TRBV27	ASSTGTGRIEAF
TRBJ1-5	TRBV23-1	ASSQSVAVRTGEYSNQPQH
TRBJ2-1	TRBV27	ATPGALFSYNEQF
TRBJ2-1	TRBV10-3	ATNPGQGDRSSYNEQF
TRBJ1-1	TRBV9	ASSARGGRNTEAF
TRBJ2-2	TRBV6-4	ASSDRGADTGELF
TRBJ2-7	TRBV29-1	SVRDGSYEQY
TRBJ1-1	TRBV7-3	ASSLLGVTTEAF
TRBJ1-2	TRBV7-4	ASSLASYGYT
TRBJ1-3	TRBV6-5	ASGRDTIY
TRBJ2-5	TRBV7-7	ASSLAGGPETQY
TRBJ2-1	TRBV2	ASVGLLENPYNEQF
TRBJ1-4	TRBV5-1	ASSLRAVNEKLF
TRBJ1-4	TRBV20-1	SAGGGGWEKLF
TRBJ2-1	TRBV11-3	ASSGKRSSYNEQF
TRBJ1-2	TRBV27	ASSSSGQNYGYT
TRBJ2-1	TRBV4-1	ASSRPGRAYNEQF
TRBJ1-1	TRBV6-4	ASSDSDNTEAF
TRBJ1-5	TRBV18	ASSPRPGVTQPQH
TRBJ2-1	TRBV9	ASSAGSGEISYNEQF
TRBJ1-5	TRBV14	ASSPDSNQPQH
TRBJ1-2	TRBV27	ASSTGTARYGYT